This T cell receptor (beta chain) was captured by sequencing in a study of T cells after yellow fever vaccination. Background on the study: Fractions low in cell number were prepared with SMART-Seq v4 Ultra Low Input. Study-level findings and limits: The booster saw the reappearance of most primary-vaccination clones (around 96% CD4, about 85% CD8). The bulk population could contribute abundant contaminating clonotypes to FACS-sorted repertoires.

Trimming shortened V by 4 bases and J by 4 bases, and 7 bases separated the two germline ends. This CDR3 contains 13 residues. A word on this clonotype: What it recognizes is unknown.

They built TCR cDNA with 5'RACE template switching, a step that put in a universal primer site and UMIs. MiXCR, run by TCRdb on the 5' RACE reads, gives a single entry per CDR3 protein. The repertoire holds around 300,000 distinct CDR3 sequences, with 10% to 15% as singletons. The sequences come from CD4+ T cells sorted from PBMCs, collected 45 days after the yellow fever booster vaccination. The gene calls are TRBV12-3 or TRBV12-4 and TRBJ2-2; no firm D call. This TCR came from a man aged 25 to 40 who received the YFV17D yellow fever vaccine. The CDR3 sequence: CASSYEPTGELFF. DNA for the CDR3: TGTGCCAGCAGTTACGAACCCACCGGGGAGCTGTTTTTT.